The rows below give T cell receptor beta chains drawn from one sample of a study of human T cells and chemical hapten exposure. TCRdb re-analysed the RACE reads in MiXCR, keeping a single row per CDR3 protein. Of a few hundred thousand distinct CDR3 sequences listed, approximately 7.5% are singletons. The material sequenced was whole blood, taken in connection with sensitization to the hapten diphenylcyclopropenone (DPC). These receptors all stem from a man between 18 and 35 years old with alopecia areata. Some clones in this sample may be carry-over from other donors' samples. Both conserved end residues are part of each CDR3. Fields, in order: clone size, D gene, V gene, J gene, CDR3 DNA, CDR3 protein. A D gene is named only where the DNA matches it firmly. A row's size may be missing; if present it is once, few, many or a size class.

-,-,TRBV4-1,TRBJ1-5,TGCGCCAGCAGCCAAGTCTCCCAAAGGAACGGTCAGCCCCAGCATTTT,CASSQVSQRNGQPQHF
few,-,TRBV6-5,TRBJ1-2,TGTGCCAGCAGTTTCGACGGATACTATGGCTACACCTTC,CASSFDGYYGYTF
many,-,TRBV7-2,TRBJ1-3,TGTGCCAGCAGCTTAGTAGGCAGCGCCTTCTCTGGAAACACCATATATTTT,CASSLVGSAFSGNTIYF
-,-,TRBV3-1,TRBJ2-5,TGTGTCAGCAGCCACGTCGACAGACCAGGGGAGACCCAGTACTTC,CVSSHVDRPGETQYF
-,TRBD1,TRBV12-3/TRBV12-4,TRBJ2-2,TGTGCCAGCAGTTTAAGGGCTTCAGGGACAGTCACCGGGGAGCTGTTTTTT,CASSLRASGTVTGELFF
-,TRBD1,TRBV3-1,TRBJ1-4,TGTGCCAGCAGCCAACGGACAGGGGGCTTCTTTGAAAAACTGTTTTTT,CASSQRTGGFFEKLFF
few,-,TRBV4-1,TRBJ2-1,TGCGCCAGCAGCCAAGATTCGGCGGCCTACAATGAGCAGTTCTTC,CASSQDSAAYNEQFF
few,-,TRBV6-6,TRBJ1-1,TGTGCCAGCAGTTACCCAGAGAACACTGAAGCTTTCTTT,CASSYPENTEAFF
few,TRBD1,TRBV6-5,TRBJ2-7,TGTGCCAGCAGTTTTCGGGACAGGGGGCATGAGCAGTACTTC,CASSFRDRGHEQYF
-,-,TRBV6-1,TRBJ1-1,TGTGCCACCAGACCGTCCCCGAACACTGAAGCTTTCTTT,CATRPSPNTEAFF
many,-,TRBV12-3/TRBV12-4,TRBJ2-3,TGTGCCAGCAGTTTGGAATTCACAGATACGCAGTATTTT,CASSLEFTDTQYF
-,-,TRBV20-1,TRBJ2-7,TGCAGTGCTAGAAGTATGTCGGCCCACGAGCAGTACTTC,CSARSMSAHEQYF
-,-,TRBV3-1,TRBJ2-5,TGTGCCAGCAGCCCTCCCCAAGAGACCCAGTACTTC,CASSPPQETQYF
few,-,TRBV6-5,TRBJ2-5,TGTGCCAGCAGCCCCCAGGAAGGCCCCCAAGAGACCCAGTACTTC,CASSPQEGPQETQYF
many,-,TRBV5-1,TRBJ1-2,TGCGCCAGCAGCTTGCGCACAGACTATGGCTACACCTTC,CASSLRTDYGYTF
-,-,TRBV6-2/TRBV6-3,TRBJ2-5,TGTGCCAGCAGCCGGACCGAGGAGACCCAGTACTTC,CASSRTEETQYF
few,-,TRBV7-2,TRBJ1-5,TGTGCCAGCTCCCCCGGGGGTTTACAGCCCCAGCATTTT,CASSPGGLQPQHF
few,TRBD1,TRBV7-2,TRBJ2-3,TGTGCCAGCAGCTGGGACAGGACCACAGATACGCAGTATTTT,CASSWDRTTDTQYF
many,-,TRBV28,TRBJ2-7,TGTGCCAGCAGTCCCCCCGGCAACTCCTACGAGCAGTACTTC,CASSPPGNSYEQYF
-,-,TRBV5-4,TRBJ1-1,TGTGCCAGCAGCTTAGGGGGGCTCCCTGAAGCTTTCTTT,CASSLGGLPEAFF
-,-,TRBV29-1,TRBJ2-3,TGCAGCGCCTACCGGGCAGGGACGAATACGCAGTATTTT,CSAYRAGTNTQYF
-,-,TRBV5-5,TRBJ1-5,TGTGCCAGCAGCTTGAGGGAGGGGACACAGCCCCAGCATTTT,CASSLREGTQPQHF
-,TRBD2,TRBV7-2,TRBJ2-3,TGTGCCAGCAGCTTTGCTAGCGGGGGCCTGCCGTATTTT,CASSFASGGLPYF
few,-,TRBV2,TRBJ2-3,TGTGCCAGCTCCCTAGGTGCCATTGGGACAGATACGCAGTATTTT,CASSLGAIGTDTQYF
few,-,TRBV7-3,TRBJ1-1,TGTGCCAGCAAGCAAGAGGCCCGCGCCCCGGGAGCTTTCTTT,CASKQEARAPGAFF
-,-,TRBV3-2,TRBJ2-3,TGTGCCACCCGGAGCCGGGACCCGAGATGTAGCACAGATACGCAGTATTTT,CATRSRDPRCSTDTQYF
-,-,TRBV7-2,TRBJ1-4,TGTGCCAGCAGCGAACAACAGGGCTTAGGGACTAATGAAAAACTGTTTTTT,CASSEQQGLGTNEKLFF
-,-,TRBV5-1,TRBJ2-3,TGCGTCAGCGAGAGCACAGATACGCAGTATTTT,CVSESTDTQYF
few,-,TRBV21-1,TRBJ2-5,TGTGCCAGCCTTTTTTTTCAGAGACCTAAGGAGACCCAGTACTTC,CASLFFQRPKETQYF
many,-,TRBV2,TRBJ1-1,TGTGCCAGCAGTGAAGCCAGACAAGAAGCTTTCTTT,CASSEARQEAFF
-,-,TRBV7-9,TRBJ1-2,TGTGCCGGGTCAAAGACGGATGGCTACACCTTC,CAGSKTDGYTF
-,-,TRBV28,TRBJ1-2,TGTGCCAGCAGTTTCTCAACGATGAACTATGGCTACACCTTC,CASSFSTMNYGYTF
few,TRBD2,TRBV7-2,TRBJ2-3,TGTGCCAGCAGCCTACGGGGGAGGGCAGATACGCAGTATTTT,CASSLRGRADTQYF
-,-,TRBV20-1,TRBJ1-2,TGCAGTGCTAGGGACTTTACAGGCTATGGCTACACCTTC,CSARDFTGYGYTF
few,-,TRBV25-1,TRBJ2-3,TGTGCCAGCAGTGAACAGGGGAAAGGGGCAGATACGCAGTATTTT,CASSEQGKGADTQYF
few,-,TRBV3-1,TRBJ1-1,TGTGCCAGCAGCCAAGTCAGGGGACAAGAAGCTTTCTTT,CASSQVRGQEAFF
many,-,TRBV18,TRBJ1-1,TGTGCCAGCTCACCACCGAAGCTCCCGAGAGAGGCTTTCTTT,CASSPPKLPREAFF
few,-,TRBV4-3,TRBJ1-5,TGCGCCAGCAGCCGGAACGACAGAGGCAATCAGCCCCAGCATTTT,CASSRNDRGNQPQHF
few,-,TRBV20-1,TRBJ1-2,TGCAGTGCTCCCCCCTTAGTCGGGACCTATGGCTACACCTTC,CSAPPLVGTYGYTF
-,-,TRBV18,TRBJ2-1,TGTGCCAGCTCACCTTCGGAGGATGAGCAGTTCTTC,CASSPSEDEQFF
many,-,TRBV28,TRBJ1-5,TGTGCCATCAGGGCAGGTACTAATCAGCCCCAGCATTTT,CAIRAGTNQPQHF
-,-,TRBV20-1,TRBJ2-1,TGCAGTGCTAGAGAAAGCTCACTCTCCTACAATGAGCAGTTCTTC,CSARESSLSYNEQFF
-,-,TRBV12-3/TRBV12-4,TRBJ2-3,TGTGCCAGCAGTTACCTCAGGGGTCCCACAGATACGCAGTATTTT,CASSYLRGPTDTQYF
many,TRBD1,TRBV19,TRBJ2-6,TGTGCCAGTAGTACCTACAGGGGGCGTCAGACTGGGGCCAACGTCCTGACTTTC,CASSTYRGRQTGANVLTF
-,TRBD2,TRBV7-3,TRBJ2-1,TGTGCCAGCAGCCCCGTGAGCGGGGACTACAATGAGCAGTTCTTC,CASSPVSGDYNEQFF
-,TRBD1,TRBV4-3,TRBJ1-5,TGCGCCAGCAGCCAAGATCATAGGGGGCGAGGCAATCAGCCCCAGCATTTT,CASSQDHRGRGNQPQHF
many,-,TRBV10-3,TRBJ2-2,TGTGCCATCAGCGTCAAGGTGGTCATAGGCACCGGGGAGCTGTTTTTT,CAISVKVVIGTGELFF
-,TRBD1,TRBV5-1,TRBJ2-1,TGCGCCAGCAGCCGGACAGGGGAAATCAATGAGCAGTTCTTC,CASSRTGEINEQFF
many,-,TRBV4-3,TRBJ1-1,TGCGCCAGCAGCCCGCGCCCGGGGGCGGTAACTGAAGCTTTCTTT,CASSPRPGAVTEAFF
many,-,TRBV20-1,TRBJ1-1,TGCAGTGCTAGTCGCCTTTTCGAGGAGGACACTGAAGCTTTCTTT,CSASRLFEEDTEAFF
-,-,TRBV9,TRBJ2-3,TGTGCCAGCACCCCTGGCGGCGCCACAGATACGCAGTATTTT,CASTPGGATDTQYF
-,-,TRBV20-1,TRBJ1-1,TGCAGTGCGTCCACAGGGAACCCCACTGAAGCTTTCTTT,CSASTGNPTEAFF
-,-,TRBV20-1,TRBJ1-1,TGCAGTGCTAGGCCCCAACCGAACACTGAAGCTTTCTTT,CSARPQPNTEAFF
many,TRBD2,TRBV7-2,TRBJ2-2,TGTGCCAGCAGCTTTAGCGGGGGGGCTCTGGCCGGGGAGCTGTTTTTT,CASSFSGGALAGELFF
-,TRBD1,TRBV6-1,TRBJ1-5,TGTGCCAGCACTGTGACAGGGGATAATCAGCCCCAGCATTTT,CASTVTGDNQPQHF
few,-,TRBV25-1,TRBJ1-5,TGTGCCAGCAGTGTTCAGGATAGCAATCAGCCCCAGCATTTT,CASSVQDSNQPQHF
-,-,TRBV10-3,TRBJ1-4,TGTGCCATCAGTCCGGAATCGTATGAAAAACTGTTTTTT,CAISPESYEKLFF
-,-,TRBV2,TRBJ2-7,TGTGCCAGCAGGGCGCCCCGGACGGGCTACGAGCAGTACTTC,CASRAPRTGYEQYF
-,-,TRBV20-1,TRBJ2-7,TGCAGTTGCCACAACAATTACGAGCAGTACTTC,CSCHNNYEQYF